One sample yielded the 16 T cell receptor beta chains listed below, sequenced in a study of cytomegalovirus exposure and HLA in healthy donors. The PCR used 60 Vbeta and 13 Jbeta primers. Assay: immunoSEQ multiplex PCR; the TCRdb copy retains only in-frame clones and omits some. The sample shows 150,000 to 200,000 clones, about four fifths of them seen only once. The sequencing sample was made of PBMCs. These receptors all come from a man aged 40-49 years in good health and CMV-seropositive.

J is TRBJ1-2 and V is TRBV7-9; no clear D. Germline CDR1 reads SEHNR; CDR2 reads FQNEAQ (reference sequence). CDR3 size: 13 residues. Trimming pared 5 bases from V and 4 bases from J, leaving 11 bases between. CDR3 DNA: TGTGCCAGCAGCCCGGACGGACTCTATGGCTACACCTTC. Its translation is CASSPDGLYGYTF.

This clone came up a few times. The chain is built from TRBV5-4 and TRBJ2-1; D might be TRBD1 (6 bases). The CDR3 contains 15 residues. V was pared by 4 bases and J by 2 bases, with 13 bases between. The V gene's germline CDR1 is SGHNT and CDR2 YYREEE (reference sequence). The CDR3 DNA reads TGTGCCAGCAGCCCCAGTGGGGGCGCCTACAATGAGCAGTTCTTC. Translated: CASSPSGGAYNEQFF.

CDR3 amino acids: CATSREASEWPDTQYF. In DNA form, the CDR3 reads TGTGCCACCAGCAGAGAGGCTAGCGAGTGGCCAGATACGCAGTATTTT. The chain recombines TRBV15 with TRBJ2-3, with a weak D call TRBD2 (6 bases). Germline CDR1 reads LNHNV; CDR2 reads YYDKDF (reference sequence). Trimming stripped 0 bases from V and 4 bases from J, with 14 bases between. This CDR3 comprises 16 residues.

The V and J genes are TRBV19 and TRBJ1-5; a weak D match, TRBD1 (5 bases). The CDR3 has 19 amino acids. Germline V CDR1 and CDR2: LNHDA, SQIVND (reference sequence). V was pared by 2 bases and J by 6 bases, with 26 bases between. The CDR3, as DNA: TGTGCCAGTAGTATAACCCCCCTGGACACCGGGGGGATTAGTCAGCCCCAGCATTTT. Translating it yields CASSITPLDTGGISQPQHF.

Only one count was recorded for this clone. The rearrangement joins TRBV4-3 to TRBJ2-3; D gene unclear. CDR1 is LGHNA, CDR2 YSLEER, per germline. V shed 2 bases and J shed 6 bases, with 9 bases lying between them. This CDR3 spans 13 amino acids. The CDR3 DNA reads TGCGCCAGCAGCCAACGGCTAGAGGATACGCAGTATTTT. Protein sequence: CASSQRLEDTQYF.

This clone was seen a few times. The CDR3 nucleotides are TGTGCCAGCAGCGTAGCGGGGGACGTCTACAATGAGCAGTTCTTC. It codes for CASSVAGDVYNEQFF. The chain is built from TRBV9 and TRBJ2-1, with D maybe TRBD2 (6 bases). The CDR3 spans 15 residues. The V end was cut by 0 bases, the J end by 3 bases, with 10 bases between. Per the germline V gene, CDR1 is SGDLS and CDR2 is YYNGEE.

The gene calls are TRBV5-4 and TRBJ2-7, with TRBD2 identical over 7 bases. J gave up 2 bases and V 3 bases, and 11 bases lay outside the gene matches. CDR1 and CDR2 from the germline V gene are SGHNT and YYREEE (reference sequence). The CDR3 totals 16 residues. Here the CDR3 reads CASSWGGTEVAYEQYF. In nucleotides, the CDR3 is TGTGCCAGCAGCTGGGGGGGGACCGAGGTGGCCTACGAGCAGTACTTC. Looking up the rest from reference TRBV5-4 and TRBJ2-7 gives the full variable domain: ETGVTQSPTHLIKTRGQQVTLRCSSQSGHNTVSWYQQALGQGPQFIFQYYREEENGRGNFPPRFSGLQFPNYSSELNVNALELDDSALYLCASSWGGTEVAYEQYFGPGTRLTVT.

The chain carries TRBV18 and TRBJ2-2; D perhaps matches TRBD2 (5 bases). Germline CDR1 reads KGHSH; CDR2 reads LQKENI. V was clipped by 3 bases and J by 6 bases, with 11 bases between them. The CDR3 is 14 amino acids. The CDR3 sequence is CASSPSGMPGELFF. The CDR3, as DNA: TGTGCCAGCTCACCCTCCGGGATGCCCGGGGAGCTGTTTTTT.

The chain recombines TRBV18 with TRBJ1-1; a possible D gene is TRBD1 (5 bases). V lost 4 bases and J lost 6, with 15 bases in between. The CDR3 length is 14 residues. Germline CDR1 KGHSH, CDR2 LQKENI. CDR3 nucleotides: TGTGCCAGCTCACGATCCGGGGGGTTCGCTGAAGCTTTCTTT. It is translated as CASSRSGGFAEAFF.

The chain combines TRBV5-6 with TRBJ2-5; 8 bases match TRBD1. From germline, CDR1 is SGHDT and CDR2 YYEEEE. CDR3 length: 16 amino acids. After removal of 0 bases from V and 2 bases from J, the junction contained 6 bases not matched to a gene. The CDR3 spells CASSLDRGAIQETQYF. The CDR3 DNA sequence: TGTGCCAGCAGCTTGGACAGGGGGGCCATACAAGAGACCCAGTACTTC.

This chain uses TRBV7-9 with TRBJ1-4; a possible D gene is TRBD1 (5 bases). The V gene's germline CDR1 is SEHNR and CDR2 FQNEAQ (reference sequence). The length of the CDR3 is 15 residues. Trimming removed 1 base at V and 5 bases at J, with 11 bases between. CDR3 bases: TGTGCCAGCAGCTTAGAGTGGGGGGTAAATGAAAAACTGTTTTTT. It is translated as CASSLEWGVNEKLFF.

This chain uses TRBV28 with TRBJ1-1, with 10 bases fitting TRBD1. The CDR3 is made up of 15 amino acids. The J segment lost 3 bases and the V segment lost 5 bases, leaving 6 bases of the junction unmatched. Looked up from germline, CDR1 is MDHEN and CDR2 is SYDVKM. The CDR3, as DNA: TGTGCCAGCAGTACGGACAGGGGGGTGTACACTGAAGCTTTCTTT. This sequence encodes CASSTDRGVYTEAFF.

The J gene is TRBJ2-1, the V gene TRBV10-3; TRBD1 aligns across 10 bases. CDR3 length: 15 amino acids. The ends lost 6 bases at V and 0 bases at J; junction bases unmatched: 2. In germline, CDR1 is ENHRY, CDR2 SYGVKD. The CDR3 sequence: CAIRRTGGSYNEQFF. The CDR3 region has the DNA TGTGCCATCAGGAGGACAGGGGGCTCCTACAATGAGCAGTTCTTC.

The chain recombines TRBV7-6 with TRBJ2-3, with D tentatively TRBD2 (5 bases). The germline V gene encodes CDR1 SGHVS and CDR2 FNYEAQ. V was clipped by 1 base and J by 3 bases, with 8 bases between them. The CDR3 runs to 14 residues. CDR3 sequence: CASSLVPGTDTQYF. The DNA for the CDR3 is TGTGCCAGCAGCTTAGTCCCGGGGACAGATACGCAGTATTTT.

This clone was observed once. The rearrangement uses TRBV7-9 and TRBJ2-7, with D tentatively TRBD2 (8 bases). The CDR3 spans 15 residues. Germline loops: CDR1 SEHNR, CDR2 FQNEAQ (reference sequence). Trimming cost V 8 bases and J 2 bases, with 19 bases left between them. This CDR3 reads CASSKGGGGTYEQYF. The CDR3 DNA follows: TGTGCCAGCTCAAAAGGGGGCGGGGGGACCTACGAGCAGTACTTC.

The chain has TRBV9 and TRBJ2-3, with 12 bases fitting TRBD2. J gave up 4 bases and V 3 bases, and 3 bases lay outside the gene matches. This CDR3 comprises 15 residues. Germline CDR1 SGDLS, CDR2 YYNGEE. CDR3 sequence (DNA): TGTGCCAGCAGCGCTAGCGGGGGGGCGTCAGATACGCAGTATTTT. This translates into CASSASGGASDTQYF.